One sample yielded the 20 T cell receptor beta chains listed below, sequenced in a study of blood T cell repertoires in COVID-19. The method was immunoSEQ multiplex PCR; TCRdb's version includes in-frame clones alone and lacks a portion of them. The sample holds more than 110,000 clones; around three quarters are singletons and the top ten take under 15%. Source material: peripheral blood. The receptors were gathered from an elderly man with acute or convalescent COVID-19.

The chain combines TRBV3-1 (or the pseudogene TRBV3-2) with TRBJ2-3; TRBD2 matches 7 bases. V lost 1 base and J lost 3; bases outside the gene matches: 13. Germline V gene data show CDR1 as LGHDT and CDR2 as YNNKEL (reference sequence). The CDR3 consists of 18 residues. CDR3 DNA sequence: TGTGCCAGCAGCCAAGGCTGGCCGGGACTACCTTGGACAGATACGCAGTATTTT. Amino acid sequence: CASSQGWPGLPWTDTQYF.

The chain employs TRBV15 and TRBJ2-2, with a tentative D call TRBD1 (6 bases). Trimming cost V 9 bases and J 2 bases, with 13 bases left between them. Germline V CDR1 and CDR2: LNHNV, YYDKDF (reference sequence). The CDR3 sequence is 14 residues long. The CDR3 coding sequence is TGTGCCACTACAGCACAGGGCAACACCGGGGAGCTGTTTTTT. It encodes CATTAQGNTGELFF.

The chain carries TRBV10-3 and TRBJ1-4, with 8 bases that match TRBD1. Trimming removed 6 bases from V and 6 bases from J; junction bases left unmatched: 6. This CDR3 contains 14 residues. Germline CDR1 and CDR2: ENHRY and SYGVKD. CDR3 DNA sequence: TGTGCCATCAGAGCATCAGGGGGCGATGAAAAACTGTTTTTT. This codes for CAIRASGGDEKLFF.

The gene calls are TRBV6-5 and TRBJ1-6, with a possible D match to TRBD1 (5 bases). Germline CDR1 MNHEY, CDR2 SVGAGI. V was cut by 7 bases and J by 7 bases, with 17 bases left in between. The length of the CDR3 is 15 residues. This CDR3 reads CASTTGGGGNSPLHF. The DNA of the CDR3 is TGTGCCAGCACCACTGGGGGGGGAGGGAATTCACCCCTCCACTTT.

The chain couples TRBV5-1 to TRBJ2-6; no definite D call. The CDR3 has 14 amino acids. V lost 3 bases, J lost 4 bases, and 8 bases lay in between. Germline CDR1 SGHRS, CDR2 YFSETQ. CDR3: CASSSLLGANVLTF. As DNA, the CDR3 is TGCGCCAGCAGCTCCCTACTCGGGGCCAACGTCCTGACTTTC.

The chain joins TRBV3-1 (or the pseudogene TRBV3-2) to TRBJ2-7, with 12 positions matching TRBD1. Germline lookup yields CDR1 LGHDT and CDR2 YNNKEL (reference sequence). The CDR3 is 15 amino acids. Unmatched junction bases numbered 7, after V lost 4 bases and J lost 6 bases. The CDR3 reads CASSRRDRGQIEQYF. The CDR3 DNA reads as TGTGCCAGCAGCCGGCGGGACAGGGGGCAAATCGAGCAGTACTTC.

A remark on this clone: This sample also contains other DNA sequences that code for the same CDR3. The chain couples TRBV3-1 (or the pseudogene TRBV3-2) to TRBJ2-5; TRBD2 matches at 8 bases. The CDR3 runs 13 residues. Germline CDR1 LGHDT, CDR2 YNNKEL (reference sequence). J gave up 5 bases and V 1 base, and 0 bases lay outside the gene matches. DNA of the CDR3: TGTGCCAGCAGCCAAGCTAGCGGGGAGACCCAGTACTTC. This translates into CASSQASGETQYF.

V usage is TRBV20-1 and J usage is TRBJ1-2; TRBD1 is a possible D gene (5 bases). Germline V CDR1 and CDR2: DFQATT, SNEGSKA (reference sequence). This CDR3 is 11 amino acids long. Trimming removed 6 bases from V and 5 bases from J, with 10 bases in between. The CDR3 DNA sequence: TGCAGTGCGCGGGGGGGGTATGGCTACACCTTC. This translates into CSARGGYGYTF.

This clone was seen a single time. The chain's CDR3 is CATRPDYSNQPQHF. DNA of the CDR3: TGTGCCACTAGGCCAGACTATAGCAATCAGCCCCAGCATTTT. This chain joins TRBV10-3 and TRBJ1-5; no clear D. From germline, CDR1 is ENHRY and CDR2 SYGVKD. With 10 bases removed from V and 0 bases from J, the gap between germline ends came to 13 bases. CDR3 length: 14 residues.

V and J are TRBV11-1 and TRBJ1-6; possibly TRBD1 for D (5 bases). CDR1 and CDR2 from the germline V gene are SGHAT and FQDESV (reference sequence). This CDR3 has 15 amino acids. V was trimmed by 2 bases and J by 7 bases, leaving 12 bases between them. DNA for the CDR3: TGTGCCAGCAGCTTATTAAGGGGCCAAAATTCACCCCTCCACTTT. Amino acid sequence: CASSLLRGQNSPLHF.

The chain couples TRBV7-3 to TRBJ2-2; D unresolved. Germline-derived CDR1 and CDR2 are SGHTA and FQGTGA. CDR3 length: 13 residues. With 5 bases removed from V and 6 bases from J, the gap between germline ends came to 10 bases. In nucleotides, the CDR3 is TGTGCCAGCAGCATTACGAGCTCCGGGGAGCTGTTTTTT. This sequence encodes CASSITSSGELFF. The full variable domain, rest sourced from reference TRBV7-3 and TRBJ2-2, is GAGVSQTPSNKVTEKGKYVELRCDPISGHTALYWYRQSLGQGPEFLIYFQGTGAADDSGLPNDRFFAVRPEGSVSTLKIQRTERGDSAVYLCASSITSSGELFFGEGSRLTVL.

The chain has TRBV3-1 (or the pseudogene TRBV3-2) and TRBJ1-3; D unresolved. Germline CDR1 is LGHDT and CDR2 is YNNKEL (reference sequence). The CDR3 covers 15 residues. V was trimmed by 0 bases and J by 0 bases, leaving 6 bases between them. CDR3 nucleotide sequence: TGTGCCAGCAGCCAAGATACGAGCTCTGGAAACACCATATATTTT. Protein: CASSQDTSSGNTIYF.

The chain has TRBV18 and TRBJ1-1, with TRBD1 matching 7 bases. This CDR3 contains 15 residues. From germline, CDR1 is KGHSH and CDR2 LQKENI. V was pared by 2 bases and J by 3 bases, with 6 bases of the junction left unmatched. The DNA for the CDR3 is TGTGCCAGCTCACCAGTCGACAGGGTGGACACTGAAGCTTTCTTT. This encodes CASSPVDRVDTEAFF.

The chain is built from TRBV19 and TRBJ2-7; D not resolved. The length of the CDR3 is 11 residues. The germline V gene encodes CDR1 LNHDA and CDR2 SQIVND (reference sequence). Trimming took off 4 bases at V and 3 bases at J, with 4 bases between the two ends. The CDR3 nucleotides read TGTGCCAGTAGTAACTTCTACGAGCAGTACTTC. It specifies CASSNFYEQYF.

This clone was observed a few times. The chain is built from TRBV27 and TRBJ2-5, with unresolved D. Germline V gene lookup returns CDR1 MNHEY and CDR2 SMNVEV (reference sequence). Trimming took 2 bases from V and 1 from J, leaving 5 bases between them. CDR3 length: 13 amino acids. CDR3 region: CASSLLFQETQYF. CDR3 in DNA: TGTGCCAGCAGTTTACTCTTCCAAGAGACCCAGTACTTC.

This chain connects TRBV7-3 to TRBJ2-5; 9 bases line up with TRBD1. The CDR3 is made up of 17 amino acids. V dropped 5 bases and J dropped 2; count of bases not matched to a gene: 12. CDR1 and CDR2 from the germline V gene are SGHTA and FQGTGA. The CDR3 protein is CASSPGWGQGVQETQYF. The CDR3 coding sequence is TGTGCCAGCAGCCCTGGTTGGGGACAGGGCGTTCAAGAGACCCAGTACTTC.

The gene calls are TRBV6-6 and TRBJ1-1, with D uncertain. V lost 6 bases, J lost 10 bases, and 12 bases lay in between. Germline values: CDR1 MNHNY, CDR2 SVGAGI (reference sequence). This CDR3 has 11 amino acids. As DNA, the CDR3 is TGTGCCAGCAGGTACCGAGAGGGAGCTTTCTTT. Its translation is CASRYREGAFF.

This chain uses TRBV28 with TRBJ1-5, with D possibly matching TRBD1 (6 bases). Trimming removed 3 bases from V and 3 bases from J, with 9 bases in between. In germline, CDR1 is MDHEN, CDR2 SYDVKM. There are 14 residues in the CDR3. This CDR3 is CASSFGTPNQPQHF. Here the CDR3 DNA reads TGTGCCAGCAGTTTCGGGACACCCAATCAGCCCCAGCATTTT.

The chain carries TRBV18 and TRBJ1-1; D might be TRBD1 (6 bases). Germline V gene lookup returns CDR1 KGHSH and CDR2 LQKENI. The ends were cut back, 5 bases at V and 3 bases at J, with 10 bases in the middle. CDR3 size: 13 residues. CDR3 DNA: TGTGCCAGCTCAATCAACAGGGACACTGAAGCTTTCTTT. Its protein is CASSINRDTEAFF.

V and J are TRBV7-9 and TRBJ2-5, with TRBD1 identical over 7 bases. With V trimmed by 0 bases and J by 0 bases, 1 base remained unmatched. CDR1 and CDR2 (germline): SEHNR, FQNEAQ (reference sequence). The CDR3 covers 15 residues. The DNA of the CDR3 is TGTGCCAGCAGCTTAGCGGGGACAGACCAAGAGACCCAGTACTTC. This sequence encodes CASSLAGTDQETQYF.